This TCR beta chain was observed in a study of T cells after yellow fever vaccination. General observations from the study: At approximately 95% for CD4 and approximately 88% for CD8, most primary-vaccination clones showed up again after the booster.

The table lists this clonotype with a few counts. Its antigen is currently unknown. V was shortened by 1 base and J by 1 base, with 10 bases between the two germline ends. Germline values: CDR1 SGHVS, CDR2 FQNEAQ. The CDR3 consists of 16 residues. TCRdb redid the calling of the 5' RACE reads with MiXCR, one entry per CDR3 protein. The table includes 400,000 to 450,000 distinct CDR3 sequences, 18% detected once. This rearrangement joins TRBV7-8 to TRBJ2-2; D could derive from TRBD1 or TRBD2 (5 bases each). This material consisted of PBMCs, taken before the yellow fever booster vaccination. The receptor was derived from a man in his late teens or twenties who received the YFV17D yellow fever vaccine. The CDR3 DNA reads TGTGCCAGCAGCTTAGGGGGGAGTTTGAACACCGGGGAGCTGTTTTTT. Translated: CASSLGGSLNTGELFF.